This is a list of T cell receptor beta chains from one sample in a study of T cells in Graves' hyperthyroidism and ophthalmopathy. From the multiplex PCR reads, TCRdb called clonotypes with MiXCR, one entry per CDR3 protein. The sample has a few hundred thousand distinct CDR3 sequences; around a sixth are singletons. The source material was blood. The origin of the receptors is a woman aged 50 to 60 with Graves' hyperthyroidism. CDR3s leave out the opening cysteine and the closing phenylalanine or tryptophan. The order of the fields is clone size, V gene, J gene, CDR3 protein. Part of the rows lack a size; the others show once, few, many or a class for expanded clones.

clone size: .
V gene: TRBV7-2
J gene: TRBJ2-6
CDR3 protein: ASRVRGGGANVLT

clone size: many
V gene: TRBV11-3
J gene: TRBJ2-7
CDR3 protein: ASSAGVYEQY

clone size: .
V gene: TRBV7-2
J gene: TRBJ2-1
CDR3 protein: ASSLVRTPGGEQF

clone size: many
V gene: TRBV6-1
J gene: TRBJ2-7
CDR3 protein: ASRNDRGDYEQY

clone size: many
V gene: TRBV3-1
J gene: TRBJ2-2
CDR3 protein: ASSLGQRGNTGELF

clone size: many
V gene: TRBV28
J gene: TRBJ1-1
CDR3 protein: ASSPRDTNTEAF

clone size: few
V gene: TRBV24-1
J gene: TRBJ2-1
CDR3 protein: ATSDRGQGNNEQF

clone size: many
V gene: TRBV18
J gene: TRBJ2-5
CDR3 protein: ASSRLAGVRRETQY

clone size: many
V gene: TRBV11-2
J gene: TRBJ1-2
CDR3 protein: ASSPTGKAVYYGYT

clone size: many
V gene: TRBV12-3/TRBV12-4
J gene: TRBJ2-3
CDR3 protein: ASSLYPLAGRTDTQY

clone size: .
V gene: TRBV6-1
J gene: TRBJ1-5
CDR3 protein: ASSHAGQGGNQPQH

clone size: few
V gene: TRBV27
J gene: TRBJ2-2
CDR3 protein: ASRGRASTGELF

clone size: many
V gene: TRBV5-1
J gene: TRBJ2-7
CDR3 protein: ASSFIAGLKYEQY

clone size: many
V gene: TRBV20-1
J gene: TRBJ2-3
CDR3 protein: SARAPPDTQY

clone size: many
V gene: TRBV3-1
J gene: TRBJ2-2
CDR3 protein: ASSPPRGSGLAGELF

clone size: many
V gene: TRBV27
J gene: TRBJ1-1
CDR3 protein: ASSYRDNTEAF

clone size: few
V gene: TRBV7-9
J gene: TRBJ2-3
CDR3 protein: ASTPSQFSTDTQY

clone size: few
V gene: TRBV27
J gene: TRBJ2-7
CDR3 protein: ASSLGRTYEQY

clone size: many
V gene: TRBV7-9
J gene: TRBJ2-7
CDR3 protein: ASSLGPLYEQY

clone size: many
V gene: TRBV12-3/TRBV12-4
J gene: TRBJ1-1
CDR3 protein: ASSFRQKNTEAF

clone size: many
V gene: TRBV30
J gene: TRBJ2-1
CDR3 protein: AWTEGGPGEQF

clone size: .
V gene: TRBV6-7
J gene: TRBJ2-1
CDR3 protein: ASSYSRDRARNEQF

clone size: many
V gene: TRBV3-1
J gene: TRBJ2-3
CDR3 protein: ASSQNGAALSDTQY

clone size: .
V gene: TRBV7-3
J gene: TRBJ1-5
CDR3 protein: ASSLRVSHHDQPQH

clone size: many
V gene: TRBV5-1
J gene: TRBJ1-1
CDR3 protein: ASSFLLNTEAF

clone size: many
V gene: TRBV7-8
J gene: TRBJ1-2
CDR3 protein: ASSLARGWTGGSGYT

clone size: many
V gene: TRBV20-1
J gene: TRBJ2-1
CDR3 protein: SARASTGASWRSEQF

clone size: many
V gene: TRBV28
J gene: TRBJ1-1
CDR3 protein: ASSLLGGTEAF

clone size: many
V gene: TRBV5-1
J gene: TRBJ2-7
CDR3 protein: ASSLGQGGALYEQY

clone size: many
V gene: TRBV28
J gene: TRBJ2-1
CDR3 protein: ASSPYGAGSYNEQF

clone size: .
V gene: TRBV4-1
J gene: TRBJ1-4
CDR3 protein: ASSQNVAEKLF

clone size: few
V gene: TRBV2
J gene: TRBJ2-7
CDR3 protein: ASSGTLTVRGQY

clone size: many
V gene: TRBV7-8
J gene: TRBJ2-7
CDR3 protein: ASSLRTSGSYEQY

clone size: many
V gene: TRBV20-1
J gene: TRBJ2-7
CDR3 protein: SAGTSGKYEQY

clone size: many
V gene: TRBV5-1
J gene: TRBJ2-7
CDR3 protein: ATPGRSGPPPHEQY

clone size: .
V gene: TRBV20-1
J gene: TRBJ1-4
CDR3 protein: SARPRLLGEKLF

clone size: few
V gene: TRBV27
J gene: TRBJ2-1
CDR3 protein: ASSLTPNQGLAGGPSDNEQF

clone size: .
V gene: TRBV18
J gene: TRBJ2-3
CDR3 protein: ASSPGLAGATQY

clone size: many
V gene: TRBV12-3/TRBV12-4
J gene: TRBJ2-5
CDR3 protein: ASSLTGTSGRKTQY

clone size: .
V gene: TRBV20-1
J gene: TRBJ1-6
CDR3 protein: SARATGGNSPLH

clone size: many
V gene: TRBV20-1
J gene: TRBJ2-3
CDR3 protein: SARDSRGTDTQY

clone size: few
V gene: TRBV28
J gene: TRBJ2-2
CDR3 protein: ASRTLAGVTGELF

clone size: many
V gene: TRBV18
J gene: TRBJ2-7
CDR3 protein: ASSRGDTSYEQY

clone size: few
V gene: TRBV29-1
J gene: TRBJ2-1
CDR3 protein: TGTSGRVNEQF

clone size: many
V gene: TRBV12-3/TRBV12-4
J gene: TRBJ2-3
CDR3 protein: ATTHIGTQY

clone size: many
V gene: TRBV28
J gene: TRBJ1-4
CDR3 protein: ASSLWGTGSGNEKLF

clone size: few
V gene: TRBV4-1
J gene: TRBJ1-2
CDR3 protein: ASSQDSSYGYT

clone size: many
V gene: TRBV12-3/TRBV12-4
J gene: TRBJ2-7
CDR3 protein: ASSTLSYEQY

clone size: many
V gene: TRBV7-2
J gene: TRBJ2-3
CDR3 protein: ASSSRLAGVSDTQY

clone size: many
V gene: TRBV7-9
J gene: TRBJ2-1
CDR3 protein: ASSLDEEQF

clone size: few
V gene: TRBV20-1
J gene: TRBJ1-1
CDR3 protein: SGLGHTKNTEAF

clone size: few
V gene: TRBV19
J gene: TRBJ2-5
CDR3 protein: ASRIGSSGDQETQY

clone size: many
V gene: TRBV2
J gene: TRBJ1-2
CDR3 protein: ASSSDNLIDYGYT

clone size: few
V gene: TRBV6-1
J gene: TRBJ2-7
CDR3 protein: ASSRDWTGDYEQY

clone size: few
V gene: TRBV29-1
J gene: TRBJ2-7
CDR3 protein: SVASSPSYEQY

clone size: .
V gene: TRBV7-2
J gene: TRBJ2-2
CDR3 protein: ASSPGWGLRTGELF

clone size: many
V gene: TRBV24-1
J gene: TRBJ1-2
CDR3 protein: ATSDRNRGTNYGYT

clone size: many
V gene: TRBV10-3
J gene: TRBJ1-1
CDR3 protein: AIRRSEGSAAF

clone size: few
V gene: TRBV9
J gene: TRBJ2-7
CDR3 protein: ASARTHGSYEQY

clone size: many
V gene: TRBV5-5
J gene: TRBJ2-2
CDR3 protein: ASSFLATHTGELF